The 27 T cell receptor beta chains below were found in one sample sequenced in a study of blood T cell repertoires in COVID-19. The repertoire was sequenced with immunoSEQ multiplex PCR; TCRdb's copy has only in-frame clones and lacks some. The sample holds about 50,000 clones; 90% are singletons and the top ten take 5.5% to 8%. Sample: peripheral blood. All receptors come from a middle-aged man with acute or convalescent COVID-19.

This chain links TRBV2 with TRBJ2-5; D remains unclear. The CDR3 totals 11 residues. Germline V CDR1 and CDR2: SNHLY, FYNNEI. The V and J ends lost 6 bases and 9 bases respectively, with 11 bases between them. Written as DNA, the CDR3 is TGTGCCAGCAGCCCAAAGGCGGCCCAGTACTTC. Translation gives CASSPKAAQYF.

The chain carries TRBV24-1 and TRBJ2-7; TRBD2 agrees at 9 bases. Germline V gene sequence: CDR1 KGHDR, CDR2 SFDVKD. The V and J ends lost 3 bases and 4 bases, in that order; junction bases with no gene match: 6. CDR3 size: 15 residues. The CDR3: CATSDGASGTYEQYF. In nucleotides, the CDR3 is TGTGCCACCAGTGATGGGGCTAGCGGGACATACGAGCAGTACTTC.

Here the CDR3 reads CASSLIPGEGYEQYF. The CDR3 nucleotides read TGTGCCAGCAGCTTGATACCGGGAGAAGGCTACGAGCAGTACTTC. The chain is built from TRBV5-5 and TRBJ2-7; the D gene is possibly TRBD2 (6 bases). This CDR3 region has 15 residues. Germline V gives CDR1 SGHKS, CDR2 YYEKEE (reference sequence). The V end lost 1 base, the J end lost 3 bases, and 14 bases lay between the germline ends.

The chain recombines TRBV5-5 with TRBJ2-1; 10 nucleotides line up with TRBD1. This CDR3 is 15 amino acids long. V lost 4 bases to trimming and J lost 7 bases; unmatched junction nucleotides: 8. CDR1 and CDR2 (germline): SGHKS, YYEKEE (reference sequence). CDR3 loop: CASSRGQGYANEQFF. The CDR3, as DNA: TGTGCCAGCAGCCGGGGACAGGGGTATGCGAATGAGCAGTTCTTC.

The chain combines TRBV27 with TRBJ2-7, with D perhaps TRBD1 (5 bases). CDR1 MNHEY and CDR2 SMNVEV come from the germline V gene (reference sequence). V was clipped by 6 bases and J by 6 bases, with 12 bases between them. The CDR3 sequence is 12 residues long. The CDR3 here is CASRARVGEQYF. Written as DNA, the CDR3 is TGTGCCAGCAGGGCCAGGGTTGGCGAGCAGTACTTC.

CDR3 nucleotide sequence: TGTGCCTGGAGTGTACTTGAGGTGAACACCGGGGAGCTGTTTTTT. It yields the protein CAWSVLEVNTGELFF. The chain links TRBV30 to TRBJ2-2; unclear D gene. Looked up from germline, CDR1 is GTSNPN and CDR2 is SVGIG (reference sequence). The CDR3 is made up of 15 amino acids. Trimming stripped 0 bases from V and 1 base from J, with 9 bases between.

J is TRBJ2-1 and V is TRBV15, with D possibly matching TRBD2 (6 bases). This CDR3 has 17 amino acids. Germline loops: CDR1 LNHNV, CDR2 YYDKDF (reference sequence). V lost 0 bases, J lost 2 bases, and 14 bases lay in between. CDR3 in amino acids: CATSRDQGLLTYNEQFF. The CDR3 DNA follows: TGTGCCACCAGCAGAGATCAGGGACTTCTTACCTACAATGAGCAGTTCTTC. The full variable domain, in which reference TRBV15 and TRBJ2-1 provide the parts outside the CDR3, is DAMVIQNPRYQVTQFGKPVTLSCSQTLNHNVMYWYQQKSSQAPKLLFHYYDKDFNNEADTPDNFQSRRPNTSFCFLDIRSPGLGDTAMYLCATSRDQGLLTYNEQFFGPGTRLTVL.

The chain uses TRBV5-6 and TRBJ1-1; possible D gene TRBD1, 5 bases. The V gene's germline CDR1 is SGHDT and CDR2 YYEEEE. V was pared by 4 bases and J by 0 bases, with 16 bases between. This CDR3 is 16 amino acids long. CDR3 bases: TGTGCCAGCAGCCCCTTGTTGGGCAGGGTGAACACTGAAGCTTTCTTT. Translated, it gives CASSPLLGRVNTEAFF.

This sequence joins TRBV24-1 and TRBJ2-1; D remains ambiguous. Germline V lookup: CDR1 KGHDR, CDR2 SFDVKD. This CDR3 is built from 16 residues. Trimming took off 0 bases at V and 10 bases at J, with 18 bases between the two ends. The CDR3 DNA sequence: TGTGCCACCAGTGATTTGCTACGCTCGGGTTTCTCCGAGCAGTTCTTC. Its translation: CATSDLLRSGFSEQFF.

With respect to this clone: Additional DNA sequences in this sample encode the identical CDR3. The V gene is TRBV11-3, the J gene TRBJ2-2; TRBD2 matches at 10 bases. The J segment lost 5 bases and the V segment lost 1 base, leaving 4 bases of the junction unmatched. Germline V gives CDR1 SGHNT, CDR2 YENEEA. The CDR3 consists of 16 residues. This CDR3 reads CASSLGASGGTGELFF. CDR3 DNA: TGTGCCAGCAGCTTAGGGGCTAGCGGGGGTACCGGGGAGCTGTTTTTT.

V and J are TRBV7-8 and TRBJ1-3, with TRBD1 as a possible D gene (5 bases). The CDR3 length is 12 residues. Trimming took off 5 bases at V and 12 bases at J, with 14 bases between the two ends. CDR1 is SGHVS and CDR2 is FQNEAQ in the germline V gene. In nucleotides, the CDR3 is TGTGCCAGCAGCACCAGGGAGGAGATCATATATTTT. Translating gives CASSTREEIIYF.

J is TRBJ2-3 and V is TRBV24-1; the match to TRBD1 covers 11 bases. V trimming: 2 bases; J trimming: 4 bases; junction bases outside the gene matches: 10. The CDR3 sequence is 18 residues long. CDR1 KGHDR and CDR2 SFDVKD come from the germline V gene. The CDR3 here is CATSDSALRTGGPDTQYF. The CDR3 DNA reads as TGTGCCACCAGTGATTCGGCCTTGAGGACAGGGGGCCCAGATACGCAGTATTTT.

V is TRBV18 and J is TRBJ1-3; D not certain. Germline V gives CDR1 KGHSH, CDR2 LQKENI. The CDR3 consists of 14 residues. V lost 2 bases to trimming and J lost 2 bases, with 7 bases between them. The CDR3 nucleotides read TGTGCCAGCTCACCAGCACAAACTGGAAACACCATATATTTT. Encoded protein: CASSPAQTGNTIYF.

V and J are TRBV4-2 and TRBJ2-7, with a weak D call TRBD2 (6 bases). Between the trimmed V and J ends, which lost 3 bases and 4 bases, there was a span of 19 bases. There are 16 residues in the CDR3. CDR1 and CDR2 (germline): LGHNA, YNFKEQ. CDR3: CASSQMWGVLGYEQYF. Here the CDR3 DNA reads TGTGCCAGCAGCCAGATGTGGGGGGTGCTCGGGTACGAGCAGTACTTC.

This clone was counted a single time. The chain couples TRBV11-2 to TRBJ2-2; D is perhaps TRBD1 or TRBD2 (6 bases each). Germline V gives CDR1 SGHAT, CDR2 FQNNGV. V lost 7 bases to trimming and J lost 2 bases, with 17 bases between them. The CDR3 consists of 16 residues. CDR3 nucleotide sequence: TGTGCCAGCAACTCAGAGGGGGGAATCAACACCGGGGAGCTGTTTTTT. Translating gives CASNSEGGINTGELFF.

V usage is TRBV2 and J usage is TRBJ1-3; 8 nucleotides align to TRBD1. The CDR3 has 16 amino acids. Germline loops: CDR1 SNHLY, CDR2 FYNNEI. With 6 bases clipped from V and 3 bases from J, the junction kept 10 bases outside the gene matches. The CDR3 DNA is TGTGCCAGCAGAGAAACATGGACAGGGATTGGAAACACCATATATTTT. This sequence encodes CASRETWTGIGNTIYF.

The chain joins TRBV11-3 to TRBJ2-1; tentatively, D is TRBD2 (6 bases). V lost 5 bases and J lost 4, with 18 bases in between. CDR3 length: 16 amino acids. Per germline, CDR1 SGHNT and CDR2 YENEEA. The CDR3 spells CASSPTTGTSYNEQFF. Here the CDR3 DNA reads TGTGCCAGCAGCCCAACAACCGGGACTTCGTACAATGAGCAGTTCTTC.

The chain carries TRBV6-2 or TRBV6-3 and TRBJ1-1, with 8 bases that match TRBD1. This CDR3 region has 14 residues. The V gene's germline CDR1 is MNHEY and CDR2 SVGEGT. The V and J ends lost 5 bases and 4 bases, in that order; junction bases with no gene match: 6. The CDR3 region is CASSSRGPGTEAFF. CDR3 nucleotide sequence: TGTGCCAGCAGTAGCAGGGGGCCGGGCACTGAAGCTTTCTTT.

This rearrangement joins TRBV18 to TRBJ1-5; 8 positions match TRBD1. V gave up 6 bases and J gave up 4 bases; unmatched junction bases: 11. The germline V gene encodes CDR1 KGHSH and CDR2 LQKENI. CDR3 size: 16 residues. CDR3 protein: CASSSTDRVGNQPQHF. The CDR3 DNA reads TGTGCCAGCTCGTCAACGGACAGGGTTGGAAATCAGCCCCAGCATTTT. Supplemented by reference TRBV18 and TRBJ1-5, the full variable domain reads NAGVMQNPRHLVRRRGQEARLRCSPMKGHSHVYWYRQLPEEGLKFMVYLQKENIIDESGMPKERFSAEFPKEGPSILRIQQVVRGDSAAYFCASSSTDRVGNQPQHFGDGTRLSIL.

This clone was seen just once. The chain uses TRBV18 and TRBJ2-2, with 9 nucleotides matching TRBD2. The CDR3 spans 17 residues. Losses at the gene ends were 0 bases for V and 1 base for J; bases not matched to a gene: 3. Per the germline V gene, CDR1 is KGHSH and CDR2 is LQKENI. The CDR3 coding sequence is TGTGCCAGCTCACCACCCGGACTAGCGCAGAACACCGGGGAGCTGTTTTTT. It translates to CASSPPGLAQNTGELFF. Full variable domain (missing parts from reference TRBV18 and TRBJ2-2): NAGVMQNPRHLVRRRGQEARLRCSPMKGHSHVYWYRQLPEEGLKFMVYLQKENIIDESGMPKERFSAEFPKEGPSILRIQQVVRGDSAAYFCASSPPGLAQNTGELFFGEGSRLTVL.

In this sample, this clone turned up once. The genes are TRBV7-9 and TRBJ1-4; 10 bases align to TRBD1. Germline values: CDR1 SEHNR, CDR2 FQNEAQ (reference sequence). This CDR3 contains 16 residues. V was clipped by 1 base and J by 5 bases; unmatched bases: 4. The CDR3 is CASSLVVTGGNEKLFF. CDR3 nucleotide sequence: TGTGCCAGCAGCTTAGTCGTGACAGGGGGCAATGAAAAACTGTTTTTT.

V and J are TRBV4-2 and TRBJ2-7, with 10 bases that match TRBD1. The CDR3 has 17 residues. Germline assignment: CDR1 LGHNA and CDR2 YNFKEQ. The J segment lost 5 bases and the V segment lost 1 base, leaving 11 bases of the junction unmatched. Written as DNA, the CDR3 is TGTGCCAGCAGCCAAGGCCTGCCGGGACAGGGGTCCAACGAGCAGTACTTC. The encoded protein is CASSQGLPGQGSNEQYF.

The V call is TRBV4-1, the J call TRBJ2-2, with TRBD2 matching 8 bases. Unmatched junction bases numbered 5, after V lost 4 bases and J lost 1 base. Germline CDR1 and CDR2: MGHRA and YSYEKL. The CDR3 totals 16 residues. CDR3 sequence: CASSRGGLVNTGELFF. The DNA for the CDR3 is TGCGCCAGCAGCCGTGGGGGACTAGTGAACACCGGGGAGCTGTTTTTT.

This sequence joins TRBV6-2 or TRBV6-3 and TRBJ2-1, with D maybe TRBD2 (6 bases). The CDR3 has 18 amino acids. Germline values: CDR1 MNHEY, CDR2 SVGEGT. Trimming took off 6 bases at V and 4 bases at J, with 25 bases between the two ends. The CDR3 sequence: CASSAPTTLQRVYNEQFF. CDR3 nucleotide sequence: TGTGCCAGCAGCGCCCCTACGACTTTACAGCGGGTATACAATGAGCAGTTCTTC.

This clone appeared once. For the CDR3, the DNA is TGTGCCAGCAGCCGGGGACTAGCGGTTAACACCGGGGAGCTGTTTTTT. Translating gives CASSRGLAVNTGELFF. The rearrangement uses TRBV14 and TRBJ2-2, with 11 bases identical to TRBD2. This CDR3 region has 16 residues. J lost 2 bases, V lost 4 bases, and 3 bases had no gene match. Germline values: CDR1 SGHDN, CDR2 FVKESK.

The rearrangement links TRBV19 to TRBJ2-7; 7 nucleotides match TRBD1. Germline V CDR1 and CDR2: LNHDA, SQIVND (reference sequence). J was trimmed by 1 base and V by 5 bases; bases with no gene match: 5. The CDR3 consists of 14 residues. CDR3 in DNA: TGTGCCAGTAGTCCGCAGGACAGGTCCTACGAGCAGTACTTC. Translation gives CASSPQDRSYEQYF.

V gene TRBV6-4 combines with J gene TRBJ1-5; TRBD1 agrees at 10 bases. Germline assignment: CDR1 MRHNA and CDR2 SNTAGT. The length of the CDR3 is 16 residues. The ends lost 2 bases at V and 4 bases at J; junction bases unmatched: 5. The CDR3 DNA sequence: TGTGCCAGCAGTGACCCGGGACAGGGGAATAATCAGCCCCAGCATTTT. It is translated as CASSDPGQGNNQPQHF.